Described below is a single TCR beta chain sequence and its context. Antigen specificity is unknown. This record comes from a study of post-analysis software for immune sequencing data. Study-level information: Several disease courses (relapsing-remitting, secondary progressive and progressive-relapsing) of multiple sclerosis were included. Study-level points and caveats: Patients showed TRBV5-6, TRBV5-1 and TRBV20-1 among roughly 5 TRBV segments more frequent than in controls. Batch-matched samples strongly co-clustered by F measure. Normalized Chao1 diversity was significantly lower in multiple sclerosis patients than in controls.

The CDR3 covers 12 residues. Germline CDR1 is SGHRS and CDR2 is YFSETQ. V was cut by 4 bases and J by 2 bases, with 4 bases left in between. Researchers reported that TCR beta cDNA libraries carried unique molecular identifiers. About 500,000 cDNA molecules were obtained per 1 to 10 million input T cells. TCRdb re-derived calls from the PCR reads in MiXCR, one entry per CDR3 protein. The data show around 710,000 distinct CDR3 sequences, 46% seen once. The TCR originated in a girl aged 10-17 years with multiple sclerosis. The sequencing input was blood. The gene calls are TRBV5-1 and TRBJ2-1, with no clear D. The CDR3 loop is CASSAAYNEQFF. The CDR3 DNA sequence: TGCGCCAGCAGCGCCGCCTACAATGAGCAGTTCTTC.